Below, 9 T cell receptor beta chains from the same sample are listed, as sequenced in a study of blood T cell repertoires in COVID-19. The repertoire was sequenced with immunoSEQ multiplex PCR; TCRdb's copy has only in-frame clones and lacks some. Seen here are around 170,000 clones, about 80% observed once, and the top ten hold 10% to 15%. The source material was peripheral blood. The source is a man in his 70s who had recovered from COVID-19.

This clone turned up a few times. The chain uses TRBV12-3 or TRBV12-4 and TRBJ2-7; 8 bases align to TRBD2. Trimming at V came to 0 bases and at J to 6 bases, leaving 1 base not matched to a gene. This CDR3 contains 13 residues. CDR3 bases: TGTGCCAGCAGTTTAGCGGGACTAGGCGAGCAGTACTTC. This encodes CASSLAGLGEQYF.

Only a few counts were recorded for this clone. The chain links TRBV19 to TRBJ2-7, with 7 bases identical to TRBD1. Germline CDR1 is LNHDA and CDR2 is SQIVND (reference sequence). The CDR3 runs to 15 residues. Trimming cost V 3 bases and J 5 bases; bases outside gene matches: 10. In nucleotides, the CDR3 is TGTGCCAGTAGTATGAACAACAGGGGCCTCGACGAGCAGTACTTC. Translating gives CASSMNNRGLDEQYF.

This clone showed up just a few times. This chain uses TRBV5-1 with TRBJ1-1; TRBD1 matches at 7 bases. This CDR3 has 14 amino acids. Germline CDR1 and CDR2: SGHRS and YFSETQ. Germline trimming cut 4 bases from V and 1 base from J; bases unmatched to any gene: 4. CDR3 in amino acids: CASSGQVPNTEAFF. CDR3 nucleotide sequence: TGCGCCAGCAGCGGACAGGTACCGAACACTGAAGCTTTCTTT.

The chain has TRBV18 and TRBJ1-4, with TRBD1 matching 9 bases. J was trimmed by 5 bases and V by 3 bases; bases with no gene match: 4. Looked up from germline, CDR1 is KGHSH and CDR2 is LQKENI. The CDR3 has 15 amino acids. CDR3 bases: TGTGCCAGCTCACCCTCGACAGGGGGGAATGAAAAACTGTTTTTT. The encoded protein is CASSPSTGGNEKLFF.

The chain recombines TRBV5-1 with TRBJ2-7; D is possibly TRBD1 (6 bases). The CDR3 runs 14 residues. In germline, CDR1 is SGHRS, CDR2 YFSETQ. Trimming stripped 0 bases from V and 2 bases from J, with 9 bases between. The CDR3 is CASSLVGGAYEQYF. CDR3 in DNA: TGCGCCAGCAGCTTGGTAGGGGGTGCCTACGAGCAGTACTTC. The whole variable domain, filled in from reference TRBV5-1 and TRBJ2-7, reads KAGVTQTPRYLIKTRGQQVTLSCSPISGHRSVSWYQQTPGQGLQFLFEYFSETQRNKGNFPGRFSGRQFSNSRSEMNVSTLELGDSALYLCASSLVGGAYEQYFGPGTRLTVT.

The gene calls are TRBV7-3 and TRBJ2-5; tentative D call: TRBD2 (5 bases). Per germline, CDR1 SGHTA and CDR2 FQGTGA. Trimming shortened V by 5 bases and J by 6 bases, and 22 bases separated the two germline ends. The length of the CDR3 is 16 residues. The CDR3 sequence is CASSPRGPGELKTQYF. The CDR3 nucleotides read TGTGCCAGCAGCCCCCGAGGGCCTGGGGAGTTGAAGACCCAGTACTTC. Combining the CDR3 with reference TRBV7-3 and TRBJ2-5 gives the whole variable domain GAGVSQTPSNKVTEKGKYVELRCDPISGHTALYWYRQSLGQGPEFLIYFQGTGAADDSGLPNDRFFAVRPEGSVSTLKIQRTERGDSAVYLCASSPRGPGELKTQYFGPGTRLLVL.

The rearrangement joins TRBV9 to TRBJ2-1; D might be TRBD2 (6 bases). The ends were cut back, 2 bases at V and 9 bases at J, with 18 bases in the middle. The CDR3 extends over 15 amino acids. Germline CDR1 SGDLS, CDR2 YYNGEE. The CDR3 is CASSVDGTPNVEQFF. In DNA, the CDR3 is TGTGCCAGCAGCGTCGACGGGACTCCGAATGTTGAGCAGTTCTTC.

The rearrangement uses TRBV19 and TRBJ2-2; 10 bases match TRBD2. There are 14 residues in the CDR3. Germline CDR1 and CDR2: LNHDA and SQIVND (reference sequence). With V trimmed by 9 bases and J by 0 bases, 1 base remained unmatched. In DNA, the CDR3 is TGTGCCAGCGGACTAGCGGCGAACACCGGGGAGCTGTTTTTT. This codes for CASGLAANTGELFF.

This chain uses TRBV5-6 with TRBJ2-1; 11 bases agree with TRBD2. The V segment lost 2 bases and the J segment 0 bases; nucleotides outside the gene matches: 1. The germline V gene encodes CDR1 SGHDT and CDR2 YYEEEE. The CDR3 totals 16 residues. The CDR3 protein is CASSFTSGSSYNEQFF. CDR3 coding DNA: TGTGCCAGCAGCTTCACTAGCGGGAGCTCCTACAATGAGCAGTTCTTC.